The sequence of this TCR beta chain was determined in a study of T cell responses to AZD1222 COVID-19 vaccine. Overall study: Second-dose recipients at about 4 or about 12 weeks were treated as one pooled group.

Study-wide results and caveats: The sample set comprised mostly white British donors with more females, and clonal diversity was possibly underestimated.

Trimming took 5 bases from V and 3 from J, leaving 8 bases between them. This CDR3 spans 12 amino acids. Germline CDR1 is LNHDA and CDR2 is SQIVND (reference sequence). With regard to this clone: What it binds is unknown.

Only in-frame clones appear in the TCRdb table, and some are missing; sequencing was by immunoSEQ multiplex PCR. The profile shows roughly 82,000 clones, approximately 81% of them singletons. V is TRBV19 and J is TRBJ2-7; D remains unclear. The receptor comes from an adult in good health. Sequencing was performed on peripheral blood, taken on day 0 of AZD1222 vaccination. CDR3 bases: TGTGCCAGTAGTTTCCGAGGCTACGAGCAGTACTTC. This gives the protein CASSFRGYEQYF. The variable domain in full, with the rest retrieved from reference TRBV19 and TRBJ2-7, is DGGITQSPKYLFRKEGQNVTLSCEQNLNHDAMYWYRQDPGQGLRLIYYSQIVNDFQKGDIAEGYSVSREKKESFPLTVTSAQKNPTAFYLCASSFRGYEQYFGPGTRLTVT.